The 12 T cell receptor beta chains listed next were all sequenced from one sample in a study of blood T cell repertoires in COVID-19. Clones were read by immunoSEQ multiplex PCR, and TCRdb kept only the in-frame ones, dropping some. The data hold tens of thousands of clones, with about 86% observed a single time. Sample: peripheral blood. The receptors here all came from a man aged 45-65 years with active COVID-19.

The rearrangement joins TRBV10-1 to TRBJ2-7, with 9 bases matching TRBD2. Germline V gene data show CDR1 as WNHNN and CDR2 as SYGVQD (reference sequence). This CDR3 contains 16 residues. With V trimmed by 5 bases and J by 2 bases, 10 bases remained unmatched. The CDR3 nucleotides are TGCGCCAGCAGTTCGTCTACTAGCGGGTTCACCTACGAGCAGTACGTC. Translated, it gives CASSSSTSGFTYEQYV.

The V call is TRBV24-1, the J call TRBJ2-7, with TRBD2 matching 8 bases. The CDR3 runs 16 residues. CDR1 and CDR2 from the germline V gene are KGHDR and SFDVKD. The J segment lost 3 bases and the V segment lost 3 bases, leaving 9 bases of the junction unmatched. CDR3 amino acids: CATSDIGGSGNYEQYV. CDR3 DNA: TGTGCCACCAGTGATATTGGTGGTAGCGGGAACTACGAGCAGTACGTC.

In DNA form, the CDR3 reads TGTGCCAGCAGCTTGAAACCGGGACAGGGAAGAAGGCAGCCCCAGCATTTT. Translation gives CASSLKPGQGRRQPQHF. The rearrangement links TRBV5-6 to TRBJ1-5, with 9 bases lining up with TRBD1. J gave up 7 bases and V 1 base, and 12 bases lay outside the gene matches. Germline lookup yields CDR1 SGHDT and CDR2 YYEEEE. This CDR3 region has 17 residues.

The rearrangement links TRBV19 to TRBJ2-6; 13 bases are shared with TRBD2. CDR1 and CDR2 (germline): LNHDA, SQIVND (reference sequence). V lost 6 bases to trimming and J lost 1 base; unmatched junction nucleotides: 12. The CDR3 spans 20 residues. The CDR3, as DNA: TGTGCCAGTAGCACAGAGGGACTAGCGGGACTCCTATCTGGGGCCAACGTCCTGACTTTC. This sequence encodes CASSTEGLAGLLSGANVLTF.

The genes are TRBV25-1 and TRBJ2-5, with TRBD2 as a possible D gene (7 bases). The V end was cut by 2 bases, the J end by 5 bases, with 18 bases between. The V gene's germline CDR1 is MGHDK and CDR2 SYGVNS. The CDR3 length is 16 residues. CDR3 protein: CASSEGGAGWRETQYF. The CDR3 DNA reads as TGTGCCAGCAGTGAAGGGGGGGCAGGGTGGCGGGAGACCCAGTACTTC.

The rearrangement uses TRBV11-3 and TRBJ1-2; 8 bases are a match to TRBD1. Trimming took 5 bases from V and 4 from J; bases not matched to a gene: 9. This CDR3 contains 15 residues. Germline V gene lookup returns CDR1 SGHNT and CDR2 YENEEA. CDR3 in amino acids: CASSQGAFLGYGYTF. The CDR3 DNA follows: TGTGCCAGCAGCCAGGGGGCGTTTTTAGGCTATGGCTACACCTTC.

The rearrangement links TRBV27 to TRBJ2-2; the D gene is possibly TRBD1 (5 bases). The V gene's germline CDR1 is MNHEY and CDR2 SMNVEV (reference sequence). The CDR3 length is 14 residues. The V and J ends lost 6 bases and 10 bases respectively, with 18 bases between them. The CDR3 loop is CASRSQGFSEELFF. In nucleotides, the CDR3 is TGTGCCAGCAGATCCCAGGGCTTTTCGGAGGAGCTGTTTTTT.

This clone was counted between two and nine times. V and J are TRBV28 and TRBJ2-5; D is perhaps TRBD1 (6 bases). The CDR3 loop spans 15 amino acids. Looked up from germline, CDR1 is MDHEN and CDR2 is SYDVKM. V was clipped by 7 bases and J by 0 bases, with 15 bases between them. The CDR3 coding sequence is TGTGCCAGCAATCAGGGGCGGTTGAACCAAGAGACCCAGTACTTC. Translation gives CASNQGRLNQETQYF.

The rearrangement links TRBV7-2 to TRBJ2-4; TRBD2 agrees at 14 bases. The trim removed 5 bases at V and 9 bases at J, leaving 12 bases unmatched. The germline gives CDR1 SGHTA, CDR2 FQGNSA. The CDR3 contains 17 residues. The CDR3 nucleotides read TGTGCCAGCAGCCTAAGACTAGCGGGAGGGGGGCTGGGCATTCAGTACTTC. As protein: CASSLRLAGGGLGIQYF.

The V and J genes are TRBV6-6 and TRBJ1-3; D is ambiguous. Germline CDR1 and CDR2: MNHNY and SVGAGI (reference sequence). The CDR3 totals 15 residues. V lost 6 bases, J lost 0 bases, and 12 bases lay in between. In DNA form, the CDR3 reads TGTGCCAGCAGCCCTGCGGGGATCTCTGGAAACACCATATATTTT. Residues: CASSPAGISGNTIYF.

CDR3 in DNA: TGTGCCAGTAGTAGCACGCGGAGCACAGATACGCAGTATTTT. Encoded protein: CASSSTRSTDTQYF. The rearrangement links TRBV19 to TRBJ2-3; D gene uncertain. The V and J ends lost 4 bases and 0 bases respectively, with 8 bases between them. CDR1 LNHDA and CDR2 SQIVND come from the germline V gene (reference sequence). The CDR3 is 14 amino acids.

The chain combines TRBV4-1 with TRBJ1-4, with a possible D match to TRBD1 (6 bases). This CDR3 spans 18 amino acids. V was cut by 0 bases and J by 8 bases, with 22 bases left in between. Germline V gene sequence: CDR1 MGHRA, CDR2 YSYEKL. CDR3 sequence: CASSQDKRAGASKEKLFF. In DNA, the CDR3 is TGCGCCAGCAGCCAAGATAAACGGGCAGGGGCCTCAAAGGAAAAACTGTTTTTT.